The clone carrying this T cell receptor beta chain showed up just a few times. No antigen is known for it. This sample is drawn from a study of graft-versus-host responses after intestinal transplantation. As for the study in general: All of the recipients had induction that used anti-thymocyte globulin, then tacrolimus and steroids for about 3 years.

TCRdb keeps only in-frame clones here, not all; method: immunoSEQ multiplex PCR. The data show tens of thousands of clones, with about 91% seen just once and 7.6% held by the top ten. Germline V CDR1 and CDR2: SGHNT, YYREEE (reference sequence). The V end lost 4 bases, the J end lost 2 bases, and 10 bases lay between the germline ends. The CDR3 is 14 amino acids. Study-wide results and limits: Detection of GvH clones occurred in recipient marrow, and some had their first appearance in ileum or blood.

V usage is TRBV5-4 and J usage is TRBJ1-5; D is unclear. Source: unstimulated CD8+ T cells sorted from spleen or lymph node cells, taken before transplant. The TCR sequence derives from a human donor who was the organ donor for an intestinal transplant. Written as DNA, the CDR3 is TGTGCCAGCAGCGTCCTGGGTGGCAATCAGCCCCAGCATTTT. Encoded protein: CASSVLGGNQPQHF.